Below are 20 T cell receptor beta chains sequenced from a single sample in a study of blood T cell repertoires in COVID-19. Only in-frame clones appear in the TCRdb table, and some are missing; sequencing was by immunoSEQ multiplex PCR. Found here are 150,000 or so clones, 75% to 90% of them singletons; the top ten hold about 3.5%. Specimen: peripheral blood. The receptor source for this set is a human donor with acute or convalescent COVID-19. The donor label of this sample is uncertain.

V usage is TRBV9 and J usage is TRBJ2-3; 8 bases match TRBD1. Germline assignment: CDR1 SGDLS and CDR2 YYNGEE. V gave up 2 bases and J gave up 10 bases; unmatched junction bases: 9. CDR3 size: 14 residues. This chain's CDR3 is CASSVPAAGGAQYF. The CDR3 DNA reads TGTGCCAGCAGCGTCCCCGCCGCAGGGGGCGCGCAGTATTTT.

The chain recombines TRBV4-1 with TRBJ1-1, with D possibly TRBD1 on 5 matching bases. The germline V gene encodes CDR1 MGHRA and CDR2 YSYEKL. Trimming pared 0 bases from V and 3 bases from J, leaving 8 bases between. This CDR3 has 14 amino acids. The CDR3 here is CASSQDGGDTEAFF. The CDR3 DNA follows: TGCGCCAGCAGCCAAGATGGGGGGGACACTGAAGCTTTCTTT.

The chain recombines TRBV7-8 with TRBJ2-7; 8 nucleotides match TRBD1. The germline gives CDR1 SGHVS, CDR2 FQNEAQ. V shed 4 bases and J 4 bases; nucleotides not matched to a gene: 9. The CDR3 is 15 residues long. The CDR3 bases are TGTGCCAGCAGCTCGGGGACAGGACGAGGGTACGAGCAGTACTTC. Translation gives CASSSGTGRGYEQYF.

The rearrangement uses TRBV30 and TRBJ1-6; 7 positions agree with TRBD1. This CDR3 comprises 16 residues. After removal of 1 base from V and 4 bases from J, the junction contained 7 bases not matched to a gene. CDR1 and CDR2 (germline): GTSNPN, SVGIG (reference sequence). CDR3: CAWSGQGGWYNSPLHF. Here the CDR3 DNA reads TGTGCCTGGAGTGGACAGGGAGGCTGGTATAATTCACCCCTCCACTTT.

The CDR3 coding sequence is TGTGCCAGCAGCTTTAGCGGGGGCTCCTACGAGCAGTACTTC. It yields the protein CASSFSGGSYEQYF. This chain joins TRBV7-2 and TRBJ2-7; 9 bases agree with TRBD2. Germline V gene lookup returns CDR1 SGHTA and CDR2 FQGNSA. V was clipped by 3 bases and J by 0 bases; unmatched bases: 0. The CDR3 covers 14 residues.

CDR3 amino acids: CASSPEGVSTGHRYGYTF. For the CDR3, the DNA is TGTGCCAGCAGCCCCGAAGGGGTCAGCACGGGACACCGCTATGGCTACACCTTC. The V gene is TRBV11-2, the J gene TRBJ1-2; D might be TRBD1 (6 bases). Germline CDR1 and CDR2: SGHAT and FQNNGV. This CDR3 spans 18 amino acids. Trimming left V 5 bases short and J 4 bases short, with 26 bases between. Based on the CDR3 plus reference TRBV11-2 and TRBJ1-2, the full variable domain is EAGVAQSPRYKIIEKRQSVAFWCNPISGHATLYWYQQILGQGPKLLIQFQNNGVVDDSQLPKDRFSAERLKGVDSTLKIQPAKLEDSAVYLCASSPEGVSTGHRYGYTFGSGTRLTVV.

V gene TRBV7-2 combines with J gene TRBJ2-5; 8 nucleotides align to TRBD2. This CDR3 contains 16 residues. V was pared by 7 bases and J by 4 bases, with 14 bases of the junction left unmatched. Germline-derived CDR1 and CDR2 are SGHTA and FQGNSA. The CDR3 region is CASTYQAGGRLETQYF. The CDR3, as DNA: TGTGCCAGCACCTACCAGGCGGGGGGCAGGTTAGAGACCCAGTACTTC.

This chain's CDR3 is CATSRGATGNEQYF. The CDR3 bases are TGTGCCACCAGCAGAGGTGCTACAGGAAACGAGCAGTACTTC. The rearrangement links TRBV15 to TRBJ2-7; D perhaps matches TRBD1 (5 bases). Trimming took 1 base from V and 5 from J, leaving 12 bases between them. Germline V lookup: CDR1 LNHNV, CDR2 YYDKDF (reference sequence). The CDR3 is 14 residues long. Full variable domain (outside the CDR3, taken from reference TRBV15 and TRBJ2-7): DAMVIQNPRYQVTQFGKPVTLSCSQTLNHNVMYWYQQKSSQAPKLLFHYYDKDFNNEADTPDNFQSRRPNTSFCFLDIRSPGLGDTAMYLCATSRGATGNEQYFGPGTRLTVT.

J is TRBJ1-6 and V is TRBV30; 8 bases fit TRBD1. V lost 3 bases to trimming and J lost 4 bases; unmatched junction nucleotides: 11. Germline V gives CDR1 GTSNPN, CDR2 SVGIG (reference sequence). This CDR3 has 17 amino acids. CDR3 region: CAWRVRTGFGYNSPLHF. The CDR3 nucleotides read TGTGCCTGGAGAGTTAGGACAGGGTTCGGGTATAATTCACCCCTCCACTTT.

This clone has only one observation. This chain joins TRBV4-1 and TRBJ1-3; D may be TRBD1 (5 bases). CDR3 length equals 15 residues. CDR1 and CDR2 (germline): MGHRA, YSYEKL. Trimming left V 0 bases short and J 3 bases short, with 9 bases between. CDR3 DNA: TGCGCCAGCAGCCAAGATGCGCAGGGTGGAAACACCATATATTTT. Its translation: CASSQDAQGGNTIYF.

The V gene is TRBV7-2, the J gene TRBJ2-1; D not certain. V lost 7 bases and J lost 10, with 14 bases in between. The CDR3 runs to 12 residues. CDR1 is SGHTA, CDR2 FQGNSA, per germline. DNA for the CDR3: TGTGCCAGCAATTTCCGTCGTTCGGAGCAGTTCTTC. It codes for CASNFRRSEQFF.

V and J are TRBV3-1 (or the pseudogene TRBV3-2) and TRBJ1-3; TRBD1 aligns across 8 bases. The junction had 5 bases not matched to a gene; V was cut back by 3 bases and J by 4 bases. This CDR3 is 15 amino acids long. Germline assignment: CDR1 LGHDT and CDR2 YNNKEL (reference sequence). Here the CDR3 DNA reads TGTGCCAGCAGCCACCAGGGGGCGTCCGGAAACACCATATATTTT. Translating it yields CASSHQGASGNTIYF.

The V and J genes are TRBV27 and TRBJ1-6, with D unresolved. CDR1 is MNHEY and CDR2 is SMNVEV in the germline V gene (reference sequence). This CDR3 is 14 amino acids long. The V end was cut by 2 bases, the J end by 9 bases, with 11 bases between. CDR3 coding DNA: TGTGCCAGCAGTTTAAAGGGAGCCGCTTCACCCCTCCACTTT. Translated: CASSLKGAASPLHF.

Remarks on this clone: At one of its ends the junction is not consistent with the germline gene, which may arise from a read error. The chain combines TRBV30 with TRBJ1-3; 9 positions match TRBD1. Germline V gene lookup returns CDR1 GTSNPN and CDR2 SVGIG (reference sequence). The CDR3 is 13 amino acids. CDR3 sequence: CAWDRGFGDTIYF. The CDR3 coding sequence is TGTGCCTGGGACAGGGGGTTTGGAGACACCATATATTTT. The full variable domain, in which reference TRBV30 and TRBJ1-3 provide the parts outside the CDR3, is SQTIHQWPATLVQPVGSPLSLECTVEGTSNPNLYWYRQAAGRGLQLLFYSVGIGQISSEVPQNLSASRPQDRQFILSSKKLLLSDSGFYLCAWDRGFGDTIYFGEGSWLTVV.

V usage is TRBV25-1 and J usage is TRBJ1-2; a weak D match, TRBD1 (6 bases). CDR1 is MGHDK, CDR2 SYGVNS, per germline. This CDR3 spans 14 amino acids. V was shortened by 3 bases and J by 5 bases, with 13 bases between the two germline ends. The CDR3 nucleotides read TGTGCCAGCAGTGATCCCGGGACACGGTATGGCTACACCTTC. Translation gives CASSDPGTRYGYTF.

This chain uses TRBV6-2 or TRBV6-3 with TRBJ2-7; 8 nucleotides align to TRBD1. The CDR3 covers 15 residues. The V gene end was trimmed by 7 bases and the J gene end by 0 bases; junction bases not matched to a gene: 8. Per the germline V gene, CDR1 is MNHEY and CDR2 is SVGEGT. The chain's CDR3 is CASNPLGQVSYEQYF. DNA of the CDR3: TGTGCCAGCAACCCGCTGGGACAGGTCTCCTACGAGCAGTACTTC.

On this clone: Distinct nucleotide sequences in the sample also encode this CDR3. The chain combines TRBV18 with TRBJ1-1, with D hard to call. Germline V gives CDR1 KGHSH, CDR2 LQKENI. This CDR3 has 14 amino acids. Trimming shortened V by 2 bases and J by 1 base, and 8 bases separated the two germline ends. The CDR3 bases are TGTGCCAGCTCACCATGGCGGGCGAACACTGAAGCTTTCTTT. As protein: CASSPWRANTEAFF.

This chain links TRBV28 with TRBJ1-1; no firm D call. The CDR3 is 13 residues long. Germline values: CDR1 MDHEN, CDR2 SYDVKM. V was clipped by 6 bases and J by 4 bases, with 12 bases between them. CDR3 region: CASSPPPLTEAFF. CDR3 coding DNA: TGTGCCAGCAGCCCACCGCCACTCACTGAAGCTTTCTTT. Supplemented by reference TRBV28 and TRBJ1-1, the full variable domain reads DVKVTQSSRYLVKRTGEKVFLECVQDMDHENMFWYRQDPGLGLRLIYFSYDVKMKEKGDIPEGYSVSREKKERFSLILESASTNQTSMYLCASSPPPLTEAFFGQGTRLTVV.

In its sample, this clone was seen once. V and J are TRBV4-2 and TRBJ1-2; 8 bases match TRBD1. The CDR3 loop spans 24 amino acids. Germline values: CDR1 LGHNA, CDR2 YNFKEQ. Unmatched junction bases numbered 33, after V lost 4 bases and J lost 2 bases. This CDR3 reads CASSPPNRPGQAEGPRTTNYGYTF. In nucleotides, the CDR3 is TGTGCCAGCAGCCCCCCCAATAGGCCGGGACAGGCAGAGGGGCCGAGGACGACAAACTATGGCTACACCTTC.

The rearrangement uses TRBV5-1 and TRBJ1-1; 8 nucleotides agree with TRBD1. The CDR3 is 16 amino acids. V lost 4 bases to trimming and J lost 3 bases; unmatched junction nucleotides: 11. Germline V lookup: CDR1 SGHRS, CDR2 YFSETQ. For the CDR3, the DNA is TGCGCCAGCAGCAGCCAGGCAGGGGGCGATTACACTGAAGCTTTCTTT. It translates to CASSSQAGGDYTEAFF.